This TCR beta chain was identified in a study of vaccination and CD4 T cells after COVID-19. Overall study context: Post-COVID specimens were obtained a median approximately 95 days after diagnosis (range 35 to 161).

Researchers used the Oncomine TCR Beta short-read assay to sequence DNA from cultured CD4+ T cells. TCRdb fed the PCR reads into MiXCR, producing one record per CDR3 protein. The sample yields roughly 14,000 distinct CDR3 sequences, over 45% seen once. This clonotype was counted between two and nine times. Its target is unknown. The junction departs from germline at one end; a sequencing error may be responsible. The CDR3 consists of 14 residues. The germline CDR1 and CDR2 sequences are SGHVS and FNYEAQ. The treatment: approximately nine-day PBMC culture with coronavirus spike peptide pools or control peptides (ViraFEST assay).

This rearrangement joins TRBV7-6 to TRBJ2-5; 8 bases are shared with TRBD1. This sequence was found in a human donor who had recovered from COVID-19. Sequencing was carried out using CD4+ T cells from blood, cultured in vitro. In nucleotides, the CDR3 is TGTGCTAGCAGCCCGACAGGGGTTGGGGAGACCCAGTACTTC. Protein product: CASSPTGVGETQYF.